Listed here is a single TCR beta chain. What it binds is not known. PCR employed 60 Vbeta and 13 Jbeta primers. Assay used: immunoSEQ multiplex PCR; TCRdb lists only in-frame clones, some missing. In the table there are tens of thousands of clones, 82% of which are singletons. The sample belongs to a study of cytomegalovirus exposure and HLA in healthy donors. Study context: Around 81% of more than 300 genotyped donors fell in the Caucasian-associated ancestry cluster.

Findings of the study overall: TCR beta V- and J-gene trimming was later associated with a missense DCLRE1C variant.

Germline V gene data show CDR1 as LNHDA and CDR2 as SQIVND (reference sequence). The CDR3 is 13 residues long. J lost 6 bases, V lost 6 bases, and 5 bases had no gene match. The sample taken for sequencing was PBMCs. This chain joins TRBV19 and TRBJ1-5; TRBD1 matches at 7 bases. The receptor comes from a man in his thirties or forties in good health and CMV-seropositive. Here the CDR3 reads CASRPTGTQPQHF. The CDR3 DNA reads TGTGCCAGTAGGCCGACAGGGACTCAGCCCCAGCATTTT.